The entry that follows covers one T cell receptor (beta chain) sequence. This clonotype was counted ten times or more. The clone's antigen remains unknown. The sample holds no much larger clone one base away, and base qualities are not on file. This sample is drawn from a study of T cell repertoires in cytomegalovirus infection (dated by TCRdb to the late 2010s). About the investigation overall: Recently identified HLA-C-restricted CMV epitopes, whose presentation resists viral immunomodulation, were targeted by peptide stimulations together with well-studied HLA-B-restricted epitopes. Donor HLA type was relevant to the analysis, because carriage of CMV infection together with the matching HLA type was indicated by public TCR beta signatures. Findings and caveats that apply to the study as a whole: In the ex vivo response, HLA-C-restricted CMV-specific TCR beta clonotypes were dominant, and in two of eight donors the single most frequent clonotype came from this HLA-C-restricted group. Cumulative frequency of public TCR beta family members discriminated carriers of CMV infection plus the relevant HLA type in this cohort and an independent 352-donor cohort.

The listed sequencing device is Illumina HiSeq 1500. TCRdb took the public reads, trimmed them with fastp at Q25, ran MiXCR for clone calling and kept in-frame beta chains. Every entry covers one CDR3 protein and lists the most common genes and DNA from its rows. The sample profile shows a few hundred thousand distinct CDR3 sequences; just under 40% of them were found once. The top ten clones comprise about 46% of the sample. The sample's treatment or condition, from its label and the paper: in vitro stimulation with specific CMV peptide epitopes to enrich CMV-specific T cells. The CDR3 sequence holds 15 residues, the cysteine and phenylalanine included. Only CDR3 DNA is held: 45 bases, read in frame from base 1. Per the germline V gene (reference sequence), DFQATT is the CDR1 and SNEGSKA is the CDR2. From V the trimming removes 5 bases and from J it removes 6 bases, while the gene matches leave 12 bases of the junction unaccounted for.

The receptor's source is a human donor in good health (CMV status not recorded). Some clones in this sample may be carry-over from other donors' samples. Sequences were derived from cultured PBMCs, sampled from culture after CMV antigen stimulation. The V and J segments used are TRBV20-1 and TRBJ2-3, with 9 bases in between that match TRBD1. In nucleotides, the sequence is TGCAGTGCTGCCACGGACAGGGGTGGCCGGGATACGCAGTATTTT. Translated, this gives CSAATDRGGRDTQYF.